This T cell receptor beta chain was identified in a study of blood T cells in healthy people across ages. Trimming took 3 bases from V and 6 from J, leaving 14 bases between them. CDR3 length: 14 amino acids. The germline V gene encodes CDR1 GTSNPN and CDR2 SVGIG (reference sequence). A sample-barcoded 5' primer and a J-beta primer mix were used in a second PCR of roughly 7 to 12 cycles. Each cDNA molecule was tagged by a template-switch adaptor that had 12 random nucleotides. TCRdb reprocessed the 5' RACE reads with MiXCR, giving one entry per CDR3 protein. This sample carries some 550,000 distinct CDR3 sequences, roughly 48% of them seen once, and the ten largest clones take just under 25%.

This receptor was identified in a man older than 75 in good health. Sequenced: blood. The chain combines TRBV30 with TRBJ1-4; possibly TRBD1 for D (5 bases). This CDR3 is CAWSDRLVDEKLFF. The CDR3 DNA reads TGTGCCTGGAGCGACAGACTAGTAGATGAAAAACTGTTTTTT.